The present TCR beta chain was sequenced within a study of memory CD4+ T cells and cytomegalovirus serostatus. Overall study context: Healthy Belgian adult donors included roughly ten CMV-positive and more than 20 CMV-negative people. Study-level results: A US-trained random forest predicted CMV serostatus with median AUC roughly 0.91.

About this clone: The target antigen is unknown.

The sort gate was single viable CD3+CD4+CD8-CD45RO+ cells for memory CD4+ T cells. Donors' CMV status reflects serum IgG against pp150, pp28, p38, p52. As handled by the study authors: Out-of-frame sequences were removed, leaving some 2 million distinct TCRbeta sequences. Clones were sequenced by immunoSEQ multiplex PCR, and TCRdb holds only the in-frame ones, with some missing. The V and J calls and clone size come from that table; D and trimming were worked out from the DNA. Of 46,000 or so clones listed, 60% to 80% are singletons. The sequencing sample was made of memory CD4+ T cells from blood. The sequence came from an adult in good health and CMV-seronegative.

The CDR3 DNA follows: TGTGCCAGCACACCCAGGGGGCTCGATCAGCCCCAGCATTTT. Translation: CASTPRGLDQPQHF. V gene TRBV2 combines with J gene TRBJ1-5; 8 nucleotides match TRBD1. Germline assignment: CDR1 SNHLY and CDR2 FYNNEI. This CDR3 spans 14 amino acids. After removal of 7 bases from V and 5 bases from J, the junction contained 7 bases not matched to a gene.